The rows below give T cell receptor beta chains drawn from one sample of a study of Ad26.COV2.S vaccination and SARS-CoV-2 variants. Sequencing was performed with immunoSEQ multiplex PCR; in TCRdb, only in-frame clones are kept and a portion is missing. The sample yields about 320,000 clones, 90% seen once. The specimen was peripheral blood, collected in a trial of Ad26.COV2.S vaccine versus placebo. Source of these receptors: a person aged 18 to 59 who received the Ad26.COV2.S COVID-19 vaccine or a placebo. CDR3s include the opening cysteine and the closing phenylalanine or tryptophan. A D gene is named only where the DNA matches it firmly. Some rows mark clone size as missing; the rest say once, few, many or name a class of expanded clone.

J	V	D	size	DNA	CDR3
TRBJ2-1	TRBV7-2	.	.	TGTGCCAGCAGCCCCCTTGGTGGCTCCTACAATGAGCAGTTCTTC	CASSPLGGSYNEQFF
TRBJ1-3	TRBV19	.	.	TGTGCCAGTAGTCTGGCGGCTGGAAACACCATATATTTT	CASSLAAGNTIYF
TRBJ1-1	TRBV19	TRBD1	.	TGTGCCAGTAGTTTCGTGGGACAGGGGACTGAAGCTTTCTTT	CASSFVGQGTEAFF
TRBJ2-2	TRBV11-2	TRBD2	.	TGTGCCAGCAGCTTTGGACTAGCGGGAGGAACGAACACCGGGGAGCTGTTTTTT	CASSFGLAGGTNTGELFF
TRBJ1-1	TRBV29-1	.	.	TGCAGCGTTGAATTGACCACCGAAGCTTTCTTT	CSVELTTEAFF
TRBJ1-1	TRBV18	.	.	TGTGCCAGCTCACCAACCCCAGGGGCTGGGGCCACTGAAGCTTTCTTT	CASSPTPGAGATEAFF
TRBJ1-6	TRBV11-3	.	.	TGTGCCAGCAGTCTGGGGACAACAGGTTCACCCCTCCACTTT	CASSLGTTGSPLHF
TRBJ1-4	TRBV7-9	.	few	TGTGCCAGCAGCCCAGGCGCAACTAATGAAAAACTGTTTTTT	CASSPGATNEKLFF
TRBJ2-3	TRBV28	.	.	TGTGCCAGTAGAAAAGATACGCAGTATTTT	CASRKDTQYF
TRBJ2-1	TRBV6-6	.	.	TGTGCCGCAGTTGGGTCCGTGGTCTACAATGAGCAGTTCTTC	CAAVGSVVYNEQFF
TRBJ1-5	TRBV6-6	.	once	TGTGCCAGCAGTTACACCGCAGGGGTGGGCAATCAGCCCCAGCATTTT	CASSYTAGVGNQPQHF
TRBJ1-2	TRBV6-5	.	.	TGTGCCAGCAGGCCCTTGACAGGAAGTACCTATGGCTACACCTTC	CASRPLTGSTYGYTF
TRBJ2-3	TRBV5-1	.	.	TGCGCCAGCAGCTTGGCCGGGGGTTATACGCAGTATTTT	CASSLAGGYTQYF
TRBJ1-1	TRBV12-3/TRBV12-4	.	.	TGTGCCGTTACCCGGACTGTCGAAGCTTTCTTT	CAVTRTVEAFF
TRBJ1-1	TRBV18	.	.	TGTGCCAGCTCACCACTGGAGAACCTATCGAACACTGAAGCTTTCTTT	CASSPLENLSNTEAFF